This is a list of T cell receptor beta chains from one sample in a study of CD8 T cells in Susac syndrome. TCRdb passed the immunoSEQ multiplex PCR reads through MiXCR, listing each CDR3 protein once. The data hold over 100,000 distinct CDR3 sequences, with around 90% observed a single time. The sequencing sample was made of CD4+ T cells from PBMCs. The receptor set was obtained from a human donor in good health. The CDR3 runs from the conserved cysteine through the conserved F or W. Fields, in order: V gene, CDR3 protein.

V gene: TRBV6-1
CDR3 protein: CASSEVAPTHSGANVLTF

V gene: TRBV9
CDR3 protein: CASSVADSSYEQYF

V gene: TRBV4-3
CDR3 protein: CASSQVGQGMYEQYF

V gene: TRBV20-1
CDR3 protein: CSARGQGREKLFF

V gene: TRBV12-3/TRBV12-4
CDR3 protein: CASSLGGGEELQPQHF

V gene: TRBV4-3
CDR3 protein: CASSRGLDYEQYF

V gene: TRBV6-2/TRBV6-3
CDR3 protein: CASSSGVSGGETQYF

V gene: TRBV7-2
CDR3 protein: CASSLVSVGGQQAFF

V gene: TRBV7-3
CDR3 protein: CASGTVRDTQYF

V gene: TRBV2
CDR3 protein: CASSENERGGETQYF

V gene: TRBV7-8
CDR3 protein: CASSPQTGAANQPRHF

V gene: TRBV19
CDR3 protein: CASRTGTGFTGELFF

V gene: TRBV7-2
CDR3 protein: CASSLEVNYNEQFF

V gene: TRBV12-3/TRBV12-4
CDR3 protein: CASSLLAPDTQYF

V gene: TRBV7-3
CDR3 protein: CASSLRPTGELFF

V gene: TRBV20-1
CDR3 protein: CSARVFTASTDTQYF

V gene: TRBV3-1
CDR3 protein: CASSLTPSGASGNTIYF

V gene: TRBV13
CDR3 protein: CASSLSKFMNTEAFF

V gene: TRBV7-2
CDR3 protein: CASSLAQGVAEAFF

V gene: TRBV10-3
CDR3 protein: CAISIRFDTGELFF

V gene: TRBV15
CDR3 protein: CATGGRSYEQYF

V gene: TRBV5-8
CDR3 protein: CASSLWGTGNYGYTF

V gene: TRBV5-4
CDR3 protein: CASELVPNTGELFF

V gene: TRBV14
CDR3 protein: CASSQDYGTGDNEQFF

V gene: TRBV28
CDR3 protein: CASRPGQPQPQHF

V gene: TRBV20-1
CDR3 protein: CSARDSSVIGNQPQHF